The present T cell receptor (beta chain) was sequenced within a study of T-cell reconstitution after alpha-beta-depleted transplantation in children. This CDR3 is 15 amino acids long. The germline CDR1 and CDR2 sequences are LNHDA and SQIVND (reference sequence). Trimming pared 2 bases from V and 1 base from J, leaving 8 bases between. A library of TCRbeta sequences, prepared with unique molecular identifiers, was generated. TCRdb analysed the PCR reads with MiXCR anew, one entry per CDR3 protein. The sample holds 500,000 or so distinct CDR3 sequences, about 10% seen once. The sequencing here drew on PBMCs, mostly from graft donor cells, taken 180 days after TCRalphabeta/CD19-depleted stem cell transplant. The chain joins TRBV19 to TRBJ2-2, with a possible D match to TRBD2 (5 bases). This sequence was found in a female patient aged 2 to 10 who had a stem cell transplant for aplastic anemia, so the T cells may come from the graft donor. The CDR3 loop reads CASSIRAGNTGELFF. CDR3 sequence (DNA): TGTGCCAGTAGTATACGGGCGGGGAACACCGGGGAGCTGTTTTTT.